The T cell receptor (beta chain) under discussion was sequenced for a study of shared clonotypes between healthy human individuals. The V and J ends lost 9 bases and 0 bases respectively, with 19 bases between them. The CDR3 has 17 amino acids. The germline V gene has CDR1 SGHTS and CDR2 YDEGEE. Naive CD45RA+ and memory CD45RA-negative subsets were split from CD4+ cells. Clones were sequenced by immunoSEQ multiplex PCR, and TCRdb holds only the in-frame ones, with some missing. The table lists a few million clones, approximately 90% of them singletons. Sequencing input: naive CD4+ T cells from PBMCs. Subset described: CD45RA+ positively selected. The rearrangement links TRBV5-8 to TRBJ2-6; TRBD1 is a possible D gene (6 bases). This TCR was recovered from a man between 18 and 29 years old in good health. Some clones in this sample may be carry-over from other donors' samples. CDR3 sequence reads: CATASRDTSSGANVLTF. CDR3 in DNA: TGTGCCACAGCCAGTCGGGACACGAGCTCTGGGGCCAACGTCCTGACTTTC.